The 3 T cell receptor beta chains in this list originate from one sample, sequenced in a study of cytomegalovirus exposure and HLA in healthy donors. The primer mix had 60 Vbeta and 13 Jbeta primers. The data were produced by immunoSEQ multiplex PCR, yet TCRdb's version contains in-frame clones alone and is incomplete. Of 100,000 to 150,000 clones in the sample, about two thirds were seen once. Sequenced: PBMCs. The source is a man aged 60 to 75 in good health and CMV-seropositive.

The chain joins TRBV5-3 to TRBJ1-1; D gene unclear. TRBV5-3 is treated as an ORF (open reading frame) with a function not yet certain. This CDR3 is 15 amino acids long. V was cut by 3 bases and J by 3 bases, with 15 bases left in between. The DNA of the CDR3 is TGTGCCAGAAGCTACCCACCAGCCGGAGACACTGAAGCTTTCTTT. Protein sequence: CARSYPPAGDTEAFF.

In regard to this clone: Mismatch with germline at one junction end may stem from a read error. This chain connects TRBV6-4 to TRBJ1-2; D might be TRBD1 (5 bases). CDR3 length: 9 residues. Per the germline V gene, CDR1 is MRHNA and CDR2 is SNTAGT. The CDR3 is CARTQGYPF. In DNA, the CDR3 is TGTGCCCGAACCCAGGGCTACCCCTTC.

V usage is TRBV30 and J usage is TRBJ1-2, with 9 bases aligning to TRBD1. Per the germline V gene, CDR1 is GTSNPN and CDR2 is SVGIG (reference sequence). This CDR3 comprises 15 residues. Losses at the gene ends were 4 bases for V and 4 bases for J; bases not matched to a gene: 10. CDR3 region: CAWTWGQGVGYGYTF. The CDR3 DNA follows: TGTGCCTGGACCTGGGGACAGGGTGTCGGCTATGGCTACACCTTC.